This TCR beta chain came from a study of T cells in localized non-small cell lung cancer. General study points: The study sequenced only one region of the tumor. As a result, intratumor heterogeneity could not be excluded and remains possible. Longer overall survival associated with higher blood T cell density; shorter survival with higher adjacent-lung clonality. Out of the top 100 tumor clones, a median about 50 were seen in adjacent lung.

About this clone: Its matching antigen is unknown.

Clones were read by immunoSEQ multiplex PCR, and TCRdb kept only the in-frame ones, dropping some. The sample lists fewer than 100,000 clones, 70% to 90% seen once, with about a tenth in the top ten. The starting material was peripheral blood, obtained before any cancer treatment. The origin of this receptor is a female donor of 60 years or more with stage I lung adenocarcinoma.

The CDR3 bases are TGTGCCAGCAGCTTAGTGTCTCAGGGGCACTCTGGAAACACCATATATTTT. Translating gives CASSLVSQGHSGNTIYF. The rearrangement uses TRBV7-8 and TRBJ1-3, with a tentative D call TRBD1 (6 bases). V gave up 1 base and J gave up 0 bases, with 13 bases separating them. The V gene's germline CDR1 is SGHVS and CDR2 FQNEAQ. This CDR3 contains 17 residues.